The clone carrying this TCR beta chain was found a few times. Its antigen is unidentified. The junction departs from germline at one end; a sequencing error may be responsible. The sample belongs to a study of T cell repertoires in cytomegalovirus infection. Study background: Signatures in public TCR beta sequences pointed to both CMV infection and matching HLA type.

The CDR3 contains 12 residues. Germline CDR1 is SNHLY and CDR2 is FYNNEI. TCRdb passed the reads through MiXCR, listing each CDR3 protein once. This table holds about 300,000 distinct CDR3 sequences, roughly a tenth found once. Broader study findings: Based on cumulative public TCR beta family frequency, carriers of CMV plus the relevant HLA were identified. It was HLA-C-restricted CMV-specific TCR beta clonotypes that dominated the response ex vivo.

V gene TRBV2 combines with J gene TRBJ2-3, with 7 bases lining up with TRBD1. Material: PBMCs. The sequence derives from a human donor in good health (CMV status not recorded). Some clones in this sample may be carry-over from other donors' samples. The CDR3 protein is CAIKGASTESDF. Written as DNA, the CDR3 is TGTGCCATCAAGGGGGCATCGACGGAAAGCGATTTT.